One TCR beta chain is described in this entry. Authors' data handling: Estimates of nucleated cell counts were drawn from the amplification of reference gene primers. The method was immunoSEQ multiplex PCR; TCRdb's version includes in-frame clones alone and lacks a portion of them. That table supplies the V and J calls and clone size; D and trimming were determined from the DNA. Among roughly 320,000 clones listed, 85% to 90% were seen once. The data belong to a study of blood T cell repertoires in COVID-19. Study background: Both acute and convalescent COVID-19 samples were obtained from the United States, Italy and Spain. PBMCs, B-cell-depleted T cells, or T cells provided the cDNA or gDNA that made up the material.

Trimming at V came to 7 bases and at J to 2 bases, leaving 13 bases not matched to a gene. From germline, CDR1 is SNHLY and CDR2 FYNNEI. CDR3 length: 16 amino acids. The source material was peripheral blood. The TCR originated in a man in his sixties or seventies with acute or convalescent COVID-19. The chain joins TRBV2 to TRBJ2-5; 7 positions match TRBD1. This CDR3 reads CASTPPSPGQQETQYF. In DNA form, the CDR3 reads TGTGCCAGCACTCCCCCTTCCCCGGGACAGCAAGAGACCCAGTACTTC. Full variable domain (rest looked up from reference TRBV2 and TRBJ2-5): EPEVTQTPSHQVTQMGQEVILRCVPISNHLYFYWYRQILGQKVEFLVSFYNNEISEKSEIFDDQFSVERPDGSNFTLKIRSTKLEDSAMYFCASTPPSPGQQETQYFGPGTRLLVL.